Sequencing of this TCR beta chain was carried out in a study of blood T cell repertoires in COVID-19 (TCRdb year 2020). Regarding the complete study: Samples from collaborators originated in the United States, Italy and Spain and spanned both the acute and convalescent phases of COVID-19. Nearly every sample came with metadata listing a de-identified subject ID, COVID-19 status, age in years and sex. A freely available public database, intended as a resource for researchers studying the immune response to SARS-CoV-2, is where the repertoires were released. The material from the prospective study consisted of cDNA or gDNA derived from T cells, B-cell-depleted T cells, or PBMCs. The samples were drawn from the first 160 participants of the ongoing ImmuneRACE study and from about 1,200 subjects provided by 6 global collaborators. The dataset comprised deeply sampled blood TCRbeta repertoires from subjects exposed to, actively infected with, or recovered from COVID-19. Where available, HLA class I and class II types were obtained from metadata supplied by the sample provider rather than from assay-based typing.

From a lookup of the germline V gene, CDR1 and CDR2 are SNHLY and FYNNEI. Taken from cysteine to phenylalanine, the CDR3 has 14 residues. Kept here is only the CDR3 DNA, which spans 42 bases and is read in frame from base 1. V is clipped by 4 bases and J by 1 base, and the sequence between their germline boundaries is 7 bases long. Turning to this clone: It has no known antigen specificity. Base quality data are lacking; no much larger clone is found one base away.

Study-wide findings and limitations: Clinical and demographic metadata were provided uncurated, with the amount varying by source and participant.

Collaborating institutions collected whole blood in K2EDTA tubes following their own protocols. For TCRbeta analysis, collaborators shipped samples in one of three forms: frozen whole blood, isolated PBMCs, or DNA extracted from either of those sample types. TCRbeta CDR3 regions were amplified from genomic DNA by means of the immunoSEQ Assay, a bias-controlled multiplex PCR. The source study handled its data this way. Within the assay, amplification of reference gene primers was used to estimate how many nucleated cells each sample contained. To quantify the absolute abundance of each unique TCRbeta CDR3 rearrangement, sequence reads were collapsed and filtered. For each sample, productive Simpson clonality was calculated as the square root of Simpson's diversity index across productive rearrangements. The table comes from immuneACCESS by way of TCRdb, which keeps in-frame sequences with V and J called. Part of the clones is missing from these tables; in studies checked, under half for an unresolved V gene and the rest for unknown reasons. The DNA was the basis for D and trimming; V, J and clone size are from that table. The sample records about 210,000 clones, 92% of which are singletons. 0.95% to 1.5% of the sample is in the top ten clones.

The receptor was derived from a young man with acute or convalescent COVID-19. This receptor chain uses TRBV2 and TRBJ2-2; no D segment can be confidently identified. Sequencing input: peripheral blood. The CDR3 here reads CASSASGNTGELFF. In nucleotide form, the sequence is TGTGCCAGCAGTGCCTCCGGGAACACCGGGGAGCTGTTTTTT.